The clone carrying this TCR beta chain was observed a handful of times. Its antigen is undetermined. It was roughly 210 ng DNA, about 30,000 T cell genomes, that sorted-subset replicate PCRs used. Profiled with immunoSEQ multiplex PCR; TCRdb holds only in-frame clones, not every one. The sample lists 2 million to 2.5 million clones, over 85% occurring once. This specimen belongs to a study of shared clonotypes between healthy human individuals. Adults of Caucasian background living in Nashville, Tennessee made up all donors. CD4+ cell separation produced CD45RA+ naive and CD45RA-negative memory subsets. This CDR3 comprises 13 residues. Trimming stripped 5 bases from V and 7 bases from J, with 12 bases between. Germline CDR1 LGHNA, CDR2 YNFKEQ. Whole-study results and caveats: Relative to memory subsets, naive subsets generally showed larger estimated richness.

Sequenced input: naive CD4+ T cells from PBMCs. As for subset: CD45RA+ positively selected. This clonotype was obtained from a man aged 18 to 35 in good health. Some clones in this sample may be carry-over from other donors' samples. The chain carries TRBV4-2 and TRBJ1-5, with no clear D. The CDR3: CASSTRGDQPQHF. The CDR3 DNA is TGTGCCAGCAGCACCCGCGGTGACCAGCCCCAGCATTTT.